Here is one TCR beta chain with its context. Its antigen remains unidentified. The data were obtained in a study of CD8 T cells in ankylosing spondylitis. Study observations and caveats: Disease-associated clones were reportedly significantly overrepresented in matched ankylosing spondylitis synovial fluid. Prior work had noted some motif variants in reactive arthritis blood and synovial fluid. Typical of ankylosing spondylitis blood, it appeared, was a TCR beta motif of under 10 highly homologous variants.

Germline-derived CDR1 and CDR2 are LGHNA and YNFKEQ. This CDR3 is 17 amino acids long. V lost 1 base, J lost 4 bases, and 11 bases stayed unmatched. As the method for making TCR beta libraries, quantitative 5'-RACE with molecular barcodes was used. TCRdb analysed the 5' RACE reads with MiXCR anew, one entry per CDR3 protein. The data show some 700,000 distinct CDR3 sequences, with under 20% seen just once and about a fifth held by the top ten. The sample taken for sequencing was blood, either unsorted or a sorted T cell fraction (not recorded which). This clonotype was obtained from a male donor with ankylosing spondylitis. The chain combines TRBV4-2 with TRBJ2-5, with 8 bases aligning to TRBD2. CDR3 bases: TGTGCCAGCAGCCAAGTATCTCGGGCGGGGGGCCGAGAGACCCAGTACTTC. Protein product: CASSQVSRAGGRETQYF.